These 27 T cell receptor beta chains came from one sample sequenced in a study of blood T cell repertoires in COVID-19. Some clones are missing from TCRdb's copy, which holds only in-frame ones; the method was immunoSEQ multiplex PCR. This table holds approximately 260,000 clones, approximately 82% found once. The sequencing sample was made of peripheral blood. These receptors were taken from a woman older than 75 with active or convalescent COVID-19.

The chain employs TRBV7-9 and TRBJ2-7; 9 nucleotides align to TRBD1. CDR3 length: 14 amino acids. The V gene's germline CDR1 is SEHNR and CDR2 FQNEAQ (reference sequence). Unmatched junction bases numbered 7, after V lost 5 bases and J lost 5 bases. CDR3 sequence reads: CASSRTGVFNEQYF. The CDR3 DNA follows: TGTGCCAGCAGCCGGACAGGGGTTTTCAACGAGCAGTACTTC.

In its sample, this clone was seen once. This chain uses TRBV19 with TRBJ1-6; weak D call: TRBD1 (5 bases). The V gene lost 5 bases and the J gene lost 7 bases, with 15 bases spanning the gap. Germline V gene lookup returns CDR1 LNHDA and CDR2 SQIVND (reference sequence). CDR3 length: 15 residues. CDR3 bases: TGTGCCAGTAGTCCTCGGGGACGGGAGAATTCACCCCTCCACTTT. Amino acids: CASSPRGRENSPLHF. Full variable domain (rest looked up from reference TRBV19 and TRBJ1-6): DGGITQSPKYLFRKEGQNVTLSCEQNLNHDAMYWYRQDPGQGLRLIYYSQIVNDFQKGDIAEGYSVSREKKESFPLTVTSAQKNPTAFYLCASSPRGRENSPLHFGNGTRLTVT.

This rearrangement joins TRBV30 to TRBJ1-6, with a weak D call TRBD1 (5 bases). Germline CDR1 and CDR2: GTSNPN and SVGIG (reference sequence). The CDR3 has 14 residues. V was pared by 4 bases and J by 9 bases, with 16 bases between. In nucleotides, the CDR3 is TGTGCCTGGACCTTGGGGGGGGACGGTTCACCCCTCCACTTT. Translating gives CAWTLGGDGSPLHF.

V is TRBV5-1 and J is TRBJ1-4; 8 bases fit TRBD1. Germline trimming cut 4 bases from V and 8 bases from J; bases unmatched to any gene: 10. The CDR3 is 15 residues long. Germline lookup yields CDR1 SGHRS and CDR2 YFSETQ. CDR3 region: CASSPTTGEGEKLFF. CDR3 DNA sequence: TGCGCCAGCAGCCCAACGACAGGGGAAGGCGAAAAACTGTTTTTT.

The J gene is TRBJ2-6, the V gene TRBV3-1 (or the pseudogene TRBV3-2); D may be TRBD2 (6 bases). Trimming shortened V by 3 bases and J by 0 bases, and 12 bases separated the two germline ends. Germline V gene data show CDR1 as LGHDT and CDR2 as YNNKEL (reference sequence). The CDR3 has 17 residues. The CDR3 DNA reads as TGTGCCAGCAGCCAGGAGGGAACAAGCTCTGGGGCCAACGTCCTGACTTTC. Protein sequence: CASSQEGTSSGANVLTF.

V usage is TRBV30 and J usage is TRBJ1-1, with D possibly TRBD1 on 6 matching bases. CDR3 length: 14 amino acids. Trimming pared 0 bases from V and 8 bases from J, leaving 16 bases between. CDR1 is GTSNPN and CDR2 is SVGIG in the germline V gene (reference sequence). The CDR3 coding sequence is TGTGCCTGGAGTGTAACAGGTGTCAGGGGAGAAGCTTTCTTT. Translated, it gives CAWSVTGVRGEAFF. Full variable domain (remainder filled in from reference TRBV30 and TRBJ1-1): SQTIHQWPATLVQPVGSPLSLECTVEGTSNPNLYWYRQAAGRGLQLLFYSVGIGQISSEVPQNLSASRPQDRQFILSSKKLLLSDSGFYLCAWSVTGVRGEAFFGQGTRLTVV.

This clone showed up just a few times. The gene calls are TRBV27 and TRBJ1-2; 9 positions agree with TRBD1. The CDR3 totals 13 residues. The junction had 4 bases not matched to a gene; V was cut back by 6 bases and J by 5 bases. Germline V lookup: CDR1 MNHEY, CDR2 SMNVEV (reference sequence). Here the CDR3 reads CASRKGQGYGYTF. The CDR3 coding sequence is TGTGCCAGCAGAAAGGGACAGGGTTATGGCTACACCTTC.

This clone came up once. This chain connects TRBV7-2 to TRBJ1-5; weak D call: TRBD1 (6 bases). This CDR3 is built from 14 residues. The V end lost 5 bases, the J end lost 9 bases, and 17 bases lay between the germline ends. Germline V gene sequence: CDR1 SGHTA, CDR2 FQGNSA. Here the CDR3 reads CASSARGRGTPQHF. The CDR3, as DNA: TGTGCCAGCAGCGCCAGAGGCAGGGGCACGCCCCAGCATTTT.

The V and J genes are TRBV2 and TRBJ1-6; possible D gene TRBD1, 5 bases. CDR3 length: 15 amino acids. Trimming stripped 6 bases from V and 10 bases from J, with 19 bases between. Per germline, CDR1 SNHLY and CDR2 FYNNEI. The CDR3 loop is CASRGFGGVDSPLHF. The CDR3 coding sequence is TGTGCCAGCAGAGGGTTCGGGGGGGTGGACTCACCCCTCCACTTT.

V and J are TRBV5-1 and TRBJ2-7; a possible D gene is TRBD1 (6 bases). The germline V gene encodes CDR1 SGHRS and CDR2 YFSETQ. V lost 2 bases and J 2 bases, leaving 11 bases between the germline ends. The CDR3 is 14 amino acids. The chain's CDR3 is CASSFSTGTYEQYF. The DNA for the CDR3 is TGCGCCAGCAGCTTTAGTACAGGGACCTACGAGCAGTACTTC.

This sequence joins TRBV14 and TRBJ1-4; D ambiguous. CDR3 length: 14 amino acids. V was clipped by 3 bases and J by 9 bases, with 14 bases between them. CDR1 and CDR2 (germline): SGHDN, FVKESK. CDR3 sequence reads: CASSHVGGLQKLFF. CDR3 DNA: TGTGCCAGCAGCCACGTAGGCGGTCTTCAAAAACTGTTTTTT.

The V call is TRBV29-1, the J call TRBJ2-3, with 9 bases aligning to TRBD1. In germline, CDR1 is SQVTM, CDR2 ANQGSEA. With V trimmed by 7 bases and J by 3 bases, 8 bases remained unmatched. The CDR3 is 14 amino acids. The CDR3 DNA is TGCAGCGCACAACCGGGACAGGGTACAGATACGCAGTATTTT. Translating it yields CSAQPGQGTDTQYF.

The chain recombines TRBV19 with TRBJ1-1, with D perhaps matching TRBD1 (5 bases). Trimming shortened V by 3 bases and J by 2 bases, and 10 bases separated the two germline ends. Germline V gene sequence: CDR1 LNHDA, CDR2 SQIVND (reference sequence). The CDR3 contains 14 residues. CDR3 residues: CASSMVRANTEAFF. The CDR3 nucleotides read TGTGCCAGTAGTATGGTCAGGGCTAACACTGAAGCTTTCTTT.

The chain links TRBV27 to TRBJ1-6; 10 bases agree with TRBD1. Germline V CDR1 and CDR2: MNHEY, SMNVEV (reference sequence). Trimming cost V 6 bases and J 9 bases; bases outside gene matches: 8. The CDR3 covers 15 residues. CDR3 loop: CASSLDRGRGSPLHF. CDR3 DNA: TGTGCCAGCAGCCTTGACAGGGGGCGAGGTTCACCCCTCCACTTT.

This clone was counted a few times. The chain combines TRBV2 with TRBJ1-4; 7 bases line up with TRBD1. Trimming took 3 bases from V and 7 from J; bases not matched to a gene: 8. In germline, CDR1 is SNHLY, CDR2 FYNNEI. The CDR3 has 15 amino acids. This CDR3 is CASSEQGVPSEKLFF. DNA of the CDR3: TGTGCCAGCAGTGAGCAGGGGGTTCCATCTGAAAAACTGTTTTTT. The full variable domain, rest sourced from reference TRBV2 and TRBJ1-4, is EPEVTQTPSHQVTQMGQEVILRCVPISNHLYFYWYRQILGQKVEFLVSFYNNEISEKSEIFDDQFSVERPDGSNFTLKIRSTKLEDSAMYFCASSEQGVPSEKLFFGSGTQLSVL.

With regard to this clone: Sequence at one end of the junction differs from germline and may be a read error. The chain employs TRBV6-6 and TRBJ2-2; 7 bases line up with TRBD2. The germline CDR1 and CDR2 sequences are MNHNY and SVGAGI (reference sequence). CDR3 length: 13 amino acids. The CDR3 spells CTSSGGNTGELFF. The DNA of the CDR3 is TGTACCAGTTCGGGGGGGAACACCGGGGAGCTGTTTTTT.

This clone has a handful of counts. This rearrangement joins TRBV5-1 to TRBJ1-4, with 12 bases aligning to TRBD1. V lost 5 bases to trimming and J lost 7 bases; unmatched junction nucleotides: 9. The CDR3 covers 16 residues. Germline CDR1 reads SGHRS; CDR2 reads YFSETQ. CDR3 in amino acids: CASRTGTGGAGEKLFF. CDR3 bases: TGCGCCAGCAGGACCGGGACAGGGGGCGCGGGTGAAAAACTGTTTTTT.

This rearrangement joins TRBV15 to TRBJ2-6; D perhaps matches TRBD1 (5 bases). The CDR3 consists of 20 residues. Trimming shortened V by 1 base and J by 0 bases, and 19 bases separated the two germline ends. CDR1 is LNHNV and CDR2 is YYDKDF in the germline V gene (reference sequence). CDR3 sequence: CATSRGGIQGVISGANVLTF. The CDR3 DNA follows: TGTGCCACCAGCAGAGGTGGCATTCAGGGCGTTATCTCTGGGGCCAACGTCCTGACTTTC.

This clone turned up a few times. This chain uses TRBV30 with TRBJ1-6; D call uncertain. This CDR3 is 11 amino acids long. Trimming cost V 2 bases and J 10 bases, with 6 bases left between them. CDR1 is GTSNPN, CDR2 SVGIG, per germline (reference sequence). This CDR3 reads CAWSLTSPLHF. In nucleotides, the CDR3 is TGTGCCTGGAGTCTAACCTCACCCCTCCACTTT.

As to this clone: The same CDR3 arises from other DNA sequences in this sample as well. V gene TRBV27 combines with J gene TRBJ1-4, with D unresolved. Trimming left V 6 bases short and J 0 bases short, with 5 bases between. From germline, CDR1 is MNHEY and CDR2 SMNVEV (reference sequence). This CDR3 spans 13 amino acids. The CDR3, as DNA: TGTGCCAGCAGCCCTGCAACTAATGAAAAACTGTTTTTT. It yields the protein CASSPATNEKLFF.

J is TRBJ1-1 and V is TRBV3-1 (or the pseudogene TRBV3-2), with 8 nucleotides matching TRBD1. CDR1 LGHDT and CDR2 YNNKEL come from the germline V gene (reference sequence). There are 16 residues in the CDR3. Trimming at V came to 2 bases and at J to 1 base, leaving 6 bases not matched to a gene. The DNA for the CDR3 is TGTGCCAGCAGCCAATCAGGGGGCACGGGGAACACTGAAGCTTTCTTT. Protein: CASSQSGGTGNTEAFF.

The chain joins TRBV6-5 to TRBJ2-7, with D possibly TRBD2 on 6 matching bases. Germline values: CDR1 MNHEY, CDR2 SVGAGI. This CDR3 comprises 14 residues. Trimming cost V 4 bases and J 2 bases, with 12 bases left between them. The CDR3 nucleotides read TGTGCCAGCAGTTCCGGGACTGGAACCTACGAGCAGTACTTC. It translates to CASSSGTGTYEQYF.

The chain has TRBV3-1 (or the pseudogene TRBV3-2) and TRBJ2-2, with TRBD2 identical over 7 bases. Germline loops: CDR1 LGHDT, CDR2 YNNKEL (reference sequence). CDR3 size: 16 residues. V lost 1 base and J lost 6; bases outside the gene matches: 8. CDR3 residues: CASSQGVGDYAGELFF. For the CDR3, the DNA is TGTGCCAGCAGCCAAGGTGTGGGGGACTATGCCGGGGAGCTGTTTTTT.

The chain recombines TRBV7-6 with TRBJ1-5; D might be TRBD1 (5 bases). This CDR3 has 15 residues. Germline V gene sequence: CDR1 SGHVS, CDR2 FNYEAQ. With 1 base removed from V and 5 bases from J, the gap between germline ends came to 12 bases. CDR3 in DNA: TGTGCCAGCAGCTTAGGGACGGGGGTGGATCAGCCCCAGCATTTT. This codes for CASSLGTGVDQPQHF.

CDR3 in DNA: TGTGCCAGCCGGCAGGGCGAGAGTCGCAATCAGCCCCAGCATTTT. Protein sequence: CASRQGESRNQPQHF. V and J are TRBV2 and TRBJ1-5, with a possible D match to TRBD1 (5 bases). Per germline, CDR1 SNHLY and CDR2 FYNNEI. The CDR3 consists of 15 residues. Deletions cut 8 bases from V and 2 bases from J, with 16 bases between.

The gene calls are TRBV5-1 and TRBJ2-3, with 11 bases identical to TRBD2. Germline lookup yields CDR1 SGHRS and CDR2 YFSETQ. The ends lost 0 bases at V and 0 bases at J; junction bases unmatched: 9. This CDR3 comprises 19 residues. CDR3 residues: CASSLGTSGSSSSTDTQYF. CDR3 sequence (DNA): TGCGCCAGCAGCTTGGGGACTAGCGGGTCCTCATCTAGCACAGATACGCAGTATTTT.

The genes are TRBV30 and TRBJ2-3; TRBD2 might be the D (7 bases). This CDR3 region has 14 residues. CDR1 is GTSNPN, CDR2 SVGIG, per germline (reference sequence). V lost 0 bases and J 4 bases, leaving 11 bases between the germline ends. CDR3 residues: CAWSVGGGSDTQYF. DNA of the CDR3: TGTGCCTGGAGTGTAGGGGGGGGATCAGATACGCAGTATTTT.